These 24 T cell receptor beta chains originate from one sample sequenced in a study of response to subunit inactivated influenza vaccine. One entry per CDR3 protein results from TCRdb running MiXCR on the RT-PCR reads. The sample contains around 580,000 distinct CDR3 sequences, 10% to 15% of which appear only once. This sample comprised PBMCs from blood, obtained on the day of vaccination. Receptors were obtained from a middle-aged man who received an inactivated influenza vaccine.

The chain has TRBV7-2 and TRBJ2-2, with D unresolved. V was clipped by 5 bases and J by 0 bases, with 13 bases between them. This CDR3 region has 16 residues. The germline CDR1 and CDR2 sequences are SGHTA and FQGNSA. The CDR3 protein is CASSPRQRANTGELFF. CDR3 DNA sequence: TGTGCCAGCAGCCCCCGACAAAGAGCGAACACCGGGGAGCTGTTTTTT.

This clonotype was seen many times. The genes are TRBV12-3 or TRBV12-4 and TRBJ2-7, with D perhaps being TRBD1 or TRBD2 (6 bases each). Trimming took 6 bases from V and 2 from J, leaving 17 bases between them. The CDR3 is made up of 15 amino acids. Here the CDR3 DNA reads TGTGCCAGCAGCCCGGGGGCTGGAGGGCCCTACGAGCAGTACTTC. This gives the protein CASSPGAGGPYEQYF.

The rearrangement links TRBV7-9 to TRBJ2-5; no reliable D call. Germline assignment: CDR1 SEHNR and CDR2 FQNEAQ (reference sequence). The CDR3 runs 15 residues. Trimming took 8 bases from V and 5 from J, leaving 21 bases between them. The CDR3 DNA sequence: TGTGCCAGCGGTGCTGGTAGGAAGGTGGAGGAGACCCAGTACTTC. It codes for CASGAGRKVEETQYF.

The gene calls are TRBV11-1 and TRBJ2-2; perhaps TRBD2 as D (5 bases). This CDR3 spans 16 amino acids. V lost 2 bases and J lost 0, with 10 bases in between. Germline CDR1 and CDR2: SGHAT and FQDESV (reference sequence). CDR3 sequence: CASSLRGFANTGELFF. CDR3 coding DNA: TGTGCCAGCAGCTTACGAGGGTTCGCGAACACCGGGGAGCTGTTTTTT.

The rearrangement links TRBV4-3 to TRBJ2-3; TRBD2 might be the D (6 bases). The germline V gene encodes CDR1 LGHNA and CDR2 YSLEER. This CDR3 is 16 amino acids long. V dropped 4 bases and J dropped 0 bases, with 14 bases sitting between them. CDR3 DNA: TGCGCCAGCAGCCTAGGAGCGGGCCCTAGCACAGATACGCAGTATTTT. Its translation is CASSLGAGPSTDTQYF.

The rearrangement joins TRBV5-1 to TRBJ2-3; 7 nucleotides align to TRBD2. CDR1 and CDR2 (germline): SGHRS, YFSETQ. Trimming at V came to 3 bases and at J to 5 bases, leaving 12 bases not matched to a gene. The CDR3 covers 16 residues. Here the CDR3 reads CASSSTGGIPGDTQYF. DNA for the CDR3: TGCGCCAGCAGCTCCACCGGGGGGATCCCTGGAGATACGCAGTATTTT.

This clonotype came up a few times. The chain recombines TRBV19 with TRBJ2-7; 7 positions match TRBD1. The germline V gene has CDR1 LNHDA and CDR2 SQIVND (reference sequence). V dropped 1 base and J dropped 2; count of bases not matched to a gene: 5. The CDR3 runs 15 residues. The CDR3 sequence: CASSIGTGDTYEQYF. The CDR3 DNA reads TGTGCCAGTAGTATAGGGACAGGCGATACCTACGAGCAGTACTTC. The whole variable domain, remainder taken from reference TRBV19 and TRBJ2-7, is DGGITQSPKYLFRKEGQNVTLSCEQNLNHDAMYWYRQDPGQGLRLIYYSQIVNDFQKGDIAEGYSVSREKKESFPLTVTSAQKNPTAFYLCASSIGTGDTYEQYFGPGTRLTVT.

With respect to this clonotype: Given a much more abundant clone one base away, this may be a read error. The chain carries TRBV5-8 and TRBJ2-1, with TRBD2 matching 12 bases. This CDR3 comprises 16 residues. Germline assignment: CDR1 SGHTS and CDR2 YDEGEE. With 4 bases clipped from V and 4 bases from J, the junction kept 6 bases outside the gene matches. CDR3 nucleotide sequence: TGTGCCAGCAGCCCCGGGACTAGCGGGCCTTACAATGAGCAGTTCTTC. Translating it yields CASSPGTSGPYNEQFF.

This clonotype has just a few counts. The genes are TRBV20-1 and TRBJ2-1, with 7 bases aligning to TRBD1. Losses at the gene ends were 6 bases for V and 0 bases for J; bases not matched to a gene: 8. Germline V gene sequence: CDR1 DFQATT, CDR2 SNEGSKA (reference sequence). This CDR3 region has 15 residues. The CDR3 loop is CSAKAQGYSYNEQFF. CDR3 coding DNA: TGCAGTGCAAAGGCACAGGGGTACTCCTACAATGAGCAGTTCTTC.

This clonotype was counted only a few times. The genes are TRBV27 and TRBJ2-1; D remains ambiguous. The CDR3 runs to 13 residues. V lost 0 bases, J lost 9 bases, and 9 bases lay in between. Germline-derived CDR1 and CDR2 are MNHEY and SMNVEV (reference sequence). CDR3 sequence: CASSLSGQVEQFF. CDR3 nucleotide sequence: TGTGCCAGCAGTTTATCAGGGCAGGTTGAGCAGTTCTTC.

This clonotype was observed many times. V usage is TRBV11-2 and J usage is TRBJ2-1, with D possibly TRBD1 on 5 matching bases. The V and J ends lost 5 bases and 14 bases respectively, with 19 bases between them. This CDR3 comprises 13 residues. Germline CDR1 and CDR2: SGHAT and FQNNGV. The CDR3 DNA is TGTGCCAGCAGCCCGCTGACAGCCTTGACAAAGTTCTTC. This encodes CASSPLTALTKFF.

The chain carries TRBV5-1 and TRBJ2-5, with no clear D. Per germline, CDR1 SGHRS and CDR2 YFSETQ. V lost 3 bases, J lost 5 bases, and 17 bases lay in between. The CDR3 is 15 residues long. CDR3 nucleotide sequence: TGCGCCAGCAGCTCCAGGACGGCCGGTTGGGAGACCCAGTACTTC. This gives the protein CASSSRTAGWETQYF.

V is TRBV19 and J is TRBJ2-3; 9 nucleotides line up with TRBD1. Trimming cost V 10 bases and J 2 bases; bases outside gene matches: 10. Germline V gene sequence: CDR1 LNHDA, CDR2 SQIVND (reference sequence). CDR3 length: 15 residues. In DNA, the CDR3 is TGTGCCAAGGACAGGGGACCTTTCATCACAGATACGCAGTATTTT. Protein product: CAKDRGPFITDTQYF.

This clonotype was observed a handful of times. The chain is built from TRBV10-3 and TRBJ2-2; 15 bases align to TRBD2. The germline V gene has CDR1 ENHRY and CDR2 SYGVKD. V dropped 6 bases and J dropped 1; count of bases not matched to a gene: 0. This CDR3 is built from 16 residues. CDR3 bases: TGTGCCATCAGGGGACTAGCGGGAGGGAACACCGGGGAGCTGTTTTTT. Translating it yields CAIRGLAGGNTGELFF.

A few counts support this clonotype. The chain carries TRBV7-2 and TRBJ2-5; TRBD2 matches at 7 bases. V lost 1 base to trimming and J lost 5 bases; unmatched junction nucleotides: 13. CDR1 and CDR2 from the germline V gene are SGHTA and FQGNSA. The CDR3 consists of 17 residues. Here the CDR3 reads CASSLGALAAAWETQYF. The DNA for the CDR3 is TGTGCCAGCAGCTTAGGGGCCCTAGCGGCCGCTTGGGAGACCCAGTACTTC.

In its sample, this clonotype was seen a few times. The CDR3 DNA follows: TGTGCCAGCAGTGACAGGGGGCCGACGGAGACCCAGTACTTC. Translation gives CASSDRGPTETQYF. The chain uses TRBV6-1 and TRBJ2-5, with TRBD1 matching over 8 bases. The germline V gene encodes CDR1 MNHNS and CDR2 SASEGT. Losses at the gene ends were 3 bases for V and 5 bases for J; bases not matched to a gene: 5. This CDR3 contains 14 residues.

The CDR3 coding sequence is TGTGCCAGCAGCTTACGCACCCCGGGACAGGGATTATACGAGCAGTACTTC. This encodes CASSLRTPGQGLYEQYF. This chain uses TRBV7-8 with TRBJ2-7; TRBD1 agrees at 9 bases. From germline, CDR1 is SGHVS and CDR2 FQNEAQ. This CDR3 contains 17 residues. With V trimmed by 2 bases and J by 4 bases, 12 bases remained unmatched. Full variable domain (outside the CDR3, taken from reference TRBV7-8 and TRBJ2-7): GAGVSQSPRYKVAKRGQDVALRCDPISGHVSLFWYQQALGQGPEFLTYFQNEAQLDKSGLPSDRFFAERPEGSVSTLKIQRTQQEDSAVYLCASSLRTPGQGLYEQYFGPGTRLTVT.

The rearrangement joins TRBV18 to TRBJ2-5; maybe TRBD1 (5 bases). The CDR3 runs 14 residues. V lost 3 bases and J lost 5, with 13 bases in between. CDR1 is KGHSH and CDR2 is LQKENI in the germline V gene. This CDR3 is CASSPRPGRETQYF. The DNA for the CDR3 is TGTGCCAGCTCACCGCGACCAGGGCGGGAGACCCAGTACTTC.

The chain uses TRBV12-3 or TRBV12-4 and TRBJ1-5, with a weak D call TRBD1 (6 bases). CDR3 length: 13 amino acids. Trimming left V 2 bases short and J 6 bases short, with 8 bases between. As DNA, the CDR3 is TGTGCCAGCAGTTTAAGGGGGAGTCAGCCCCAGCATTTT. Translated: CASSLRGSQPQHF.

This clonotype has just a few counts. The chain has TRBV9 and TRBJ2-1; D not certain. Germline V CDR1 and CDR2: SGDLS, YYNGEE. The V and J ends lost 0 bases and 6 bases respectively, with 13 bases between them. This CDR3 region has 15 residues. CDR3 loop: CASSVAYGYLNEQFF. CDR3 in DNA: TGTGCCAGCAGCGTAGCGTATGGCTATCTCAATGAGCAGTTCTTC.

This clonotype was detected only a few times. The chain carries TRBV4-2 and TRBJ2-3; D perhaps matches TRBD2 (5 bases). V was cut by 0 bases and J by 8 bases, with 12 bases left in between. This CDR3 contains 14 residues. The V gene's germline CDR1 is LGHNA and CDR2 YNFKEQ. CDR3 protein: CASSQELLAGTQYF. In nucleotides, the CDR3 is TGTGCCAGCAGCCAAGAGTTGTTGGCGGGTACGCAGTATTTT.

The J gene is TRBJ2-1, the V gene TRBV20-1; a possible D gene is TRBD2 (7 bases). The CDR3 consists of 16 residues. The germline V gene has CDR1 DFQATT and CDR2 SNEGSKA (reference sequence). V was shortened by 1 base and J by 4 bases, with 17 bases between the two germline ends. The CDR3 nucleotides read TGCAGTGCTAGAGTCCCCGGGGGGCTAGGATACAATGAGCAGTTCTTC. It yields the protein CSARVPGGLGYNEQFF.

V gene TRBV7-9 combines with J gene TRBJ2-3, with D tentatively TRBD1 (6 bases). The germline V gene has CDR1 SEHNR and CDR2 FQNEAQ (reference sequence). V lost 2 bases to trimming and J lost 3 bases, with 12 bases between them. The CDR3 is 15 residues long. The CDR3 reads CASSLPRGRTDTQYF. As DNA, the CDR3 is TGTGCCAGCAGCTTACCCAGGGGTCGGACAGATACGCAGTATTTT.

CDR3 region: CSVRLAGSTDTQYF. The CDR3 nucleotides are TGCAGCGTCAGACTAGCGGGGAGCACAGATACGCAGTATTTT. V gene TRBV29-1 combines with J gene TRBJ2-3; 11 bases agree with TRBD2. This CDR3 is 14 amino acids long. The V gene end was trimmed by 6 bases and the J gene end by 0 bases; junction bases not matched to a gene: 2. Germline CDR1 and CDR2: SQVTM and ANQGSEA.